A single sample is the source of the 27 T cell receptor beta chains below, sequenced in a study of blood T cells in healthy people across ages. A second about 7 to 11 cycle PCR used barcoded and J-beta primers. A single record per CDR3 protein comes from TCRdb applying MiXCR to the 5' RACE reads. The table records hundreds of thousands of distinct CDR3 sequences, approximately 60% of them present only once. Material for sequencing was blood. The source of these receptors is a man aged 40-49 years in good health.

This chain links TRBV18 with TRBJ2-7, with TRBD2 matching 7 bases. The CDR3 length is 13 residues. The trim removed 5 bases at V and 3 bases at J, leaving 4 bases unmatched. Looked up from germline, CDR1 is KGHSH and CDR2 is LQKENI. The CDR3 bases are TGTGCCAGCTCAAGCGGGACTAACTACGAGCAGTACTTC. Translation: CASSSGTNYEQYF.

This clonotype was seen more than once but under ten times. V and J are TRBV20-1 and TRBJ2-5, with D possibly being TRBD1 (6 bases). Between the trimmed V and J ends, which lost 6 bases and 2 bases, there was a span of 16 bases. The CDR3 runs 14 residues. In germline, CDR1 is DFQATT, CDR2 SNEGSKA (reference sequence). The CDR3: CSARYRDVQETQYF. CDR3 sequence (DNA): TGCAGTGCGCGTTACAGGGACGTACAAGAGACCCAGTACTTC.

This clonotype is a singleton in its sample. CDR3 DNA sequence: TGTGCCAGCAGCCCCCGCTGGGGACTAGCGGGAGTAGGACAAGAGACCCAGTACTTC. Translated: CASSPRWGLAGVGQETQYF. The gene calls are TRBV5-4 and TRBJ2-5, with TRBD2 matching over 14 bases. The V segment lost 4 bases and the J segment 2 bases; nucleotides outside the gene matches: 13. CDR3 length: 19 amino acids. Germline CDR1 reads SGHNT; CDR2 reads YYREEE (reference sequence). Full variable domain (rest looked up from reference TRBV5-4 and TRBJ2-5): ETGVTQSPTHLIKTRGQQVTLRCSSQSGHNTVSWYQQALGQGPQFIFQYYREEENGRGNFPPRFSGLQFPNYSSELNVNALELDDSALYLCASSPRWGLAGVGQETQYFGPGTRLLVL.

Comments on this clonotype: A junction end diverges from the germline sequence, so it may reflect a read error. The chain has TRBV7-9 and TRBJ2-3; D may correspond to TRBD1 or TRBD2 (5 bases each). This CDR3 has 12 amino acids. CDR1 and CDR2 (germline): SEHNR, FQNEAQ (reference sequence). CDR3 protein: CSSNQGADTQYF. The CDR3 nucleotides read TGTTCCAGCAACCAGGGAGCAGATACGCAGTATTTT.

The V and J genes are TRBV12-3 or TRBV12-4 and TRBJ2-4; 8 bases align to TRBD1. Trimming took 3 bases from V and 0 from J; bases not matched to a gene: 4. The CDR3 has 16 residues. CDR3 loop: CASSFGRGLAKNIQYF. The CDR3 DNA follows: TGTGCCAGCAGTTTCGGCAGGGGGCTAGCCAAAAACATTCAGTACTTC.

V gene TRBV7-2 combines with J gene TRBJ2-1, with 10 bases lining up with TRBD2. The germline gives CDR1 SGHTA, CDR2 FQGNSA. The length of the CDR3 is 16 residues. Trimming removed 3 bases from V and 6 bases from J; junction bases left unmatched: 8. CDR3 loop: CASSLYLGLAFNEQFF. In DNA form, the CDR3 reads TGTGCCAGCAGCTTGTATCTGGGACTAGCGTTCAATGAGCAGTTCTTC.

This rearrangement joins TRBV6-1 to TRBJ2-7; D is possibly TRBD1 (6 bases). With 3 bases removed from V and 4 bases from J, the gap between germline ends came to 16 bases. This CDR3 is 15 amino acids long. Germline loops: CDR1 MNHNS, CDR2 SASEGT. CDR3 in amino acids: CASSDLDSLGYEQYF. The CDR3 bases are TGTGCCAGCAGTGATCTGGACAGTCTCGGTTACGAGCAGTACTTC.

In this sample, this clonotype turned up a few times. Here the CDR3 DNA reads TGCGCCAGCAGCCAAGGACTTACCCCTCCTTACAATGAGCAGTTCTTC. Translated, it gives CASSQGLTPPYNEQFF. V gene TRBV4-3 combines with J gene TRBJ2-1; D ambiguous. The CDR3 loop spans 16 amino acids. Germline CDR1 is LGHNA and CDR2 is YSLEER. V lost 1 base and J 4 bases, leaving 14 bases between the germline ends.

This clonotype was seen a handful of times. The V and J genes are TRBV29-1 and TRBJ1-1, with TRBD1 as a possible D gene (5 bases). V lost 7 bases, J lost 1 base, and 13 bases lay in between. CDR3 length: 13 amino acids. From germline, CDR1 is SQVTM and CDR2 ANQGSEA. The CDR3 nucleotides are TGCAGCGCCGAGCGGGACCCGAACACTGAAGCTTTCTTT. This encodes CSAERDPNTEAFF.

V gene TRBV24-1 combines with J gene TRBJ2-1, with 8 positions matching TRBD2. The CDR3 totals 16 residues. The J segment lost 8 bases and the V segment lost 1 base, leaving 9 bases of the junction unmatched. The germline CDR1 and CDR2 sequences are KGHDR and SFDVKD. The CDR3 region has the DNA TGTGCCACCAGTGATTTCCTCGCGGGAGGATTGGATGAGCAGTTCTTC. Translating gives CATSDFLAGGLDEQFF.

This chain uses TRBV29-1 with TRBJ1-2, with D unresolved. The CDR3 has 8 residues. Trimming stripped 5 bases from V and 7 bases from J, with 2 bases between. Germline V CDR1 and CDR2: SQVTM, ANQGSEA. This CDR3 is CSVPGYTF. The CDR3 DNA is TGCAGCGTTCCTGGCTACACCTTC.

V is TRBV3-1 and J is TRBJ2-4; D is possibly TRBD1 (5 bases). CDR1 and CDR2 from the germline V gene are LGHDT and YNNKEL (reference sequence). The CDR3 runs to 15 residues. V lost 5 bases and J lost 5, with 16 bases in between. CDR3 in DNA: TGTGCCAGCAGCAAAGGGGATATTGCTGAAAACATTCAGTACTTC. It encodes CASSKGDIAENIQYF.

The sample holds many counts of this clonotype. As DNA, the CDR3 is TGTGCCAGCAGTCCCGGACAGGGGGGTGGCTACACCTTC. Protein product: CASSPGQGGGYTF. The chain combines TRBV12-3 or TRBV12-4 with TRBJ1-2, with 10 nucleotides matching TRBD1. This CDR3 has 13 residues. V gave up 5 bases and J gave up 7 bases; unmatched junction bases: 4.

The genes are TRBV5-1 and TRBJ2-3; 14 positions match TRBD2. After removal of 0 bases from V and 2 bases from J, the junction contained 11 bases not matched to a gene. This CDR3 is built from 20 residues. Germline V lookup: CDR1 SGHRS, CDR2 YFSETQ. CDR3 DNA: TGCGCCAGCAGCTTGGAGCGACTAGCGGGGGGGGTTGATTACACAGATACGCAGTATTTT. Amino acid sequence: CASSLERLAGGVDYTDTQYF.

V gene TRBV5-6 combines with J gene TRBJ2-7, with D maybe TRBD2 (6 bases). The CDR3 contains 17 residues. Trimming removed 4 bases at V and 2 bases at J, with 22 bases between. CDR1 is SGHDT and CDR2 is YYEEEE in the germline V gene. This CDR3 is CASSLPGLWGEPYEQYF. The CDR3 coding sequence is TGTGCCAGCAGCCTACCGGGGCTTTGGGGGGAGCCCTACGAGCAGTACTTC.

The chain has TRBV9 and TRBJ2-3; D gene unclear. Germline lookup yields CDR1 SGDLS and CDR2 YYNGEE. V lost 7 bases to trimming and J lost 0 bases, with 21 bases between them. The CDR3 length is 17 residues. CDR3 protein: CASATSPSSRSTDTQYF. The CDR3 DNA reads as TGTGCCAGCGCGACGAGTCCTTCCAGCCGAAGCACAGATACGCAGTATTTT.

The chain employs TRBV20-1 and TRBJ2-5; TRBD1 matches at 7 bases. CDR1 and CDR2 (germline): DFQATT, SNEGSKA (reference sequence). J gave up 0 bases and V 6 bases, and 13 bases lay outside the gene matches. This CDR3 spans 16 amino acids. The CDR3 bases are TGCAGTGCGGGGCTTAACAGGGGAGTAGACCAAGAGACCCAGTACTTC. Encoded protein: CSAGLNRGVDQETQYF.

This clonotype was counted a few times. The V gene is TRBV4-3, the J gene TRBJ2-5; D is unresolved. Trimming shortened V by 1 base and J by 5 bases, and 8 bases separated the two germline ends. CDR1 LGHNA and CDR2 YSLEER come from the germline V gene. The length of the CDR3 is 13 residues. The CDR3: CASSQGLEETQYF. CDR3 in DNA: TGCGCCAGCAGCCAAGGGTTAGAGGAGACCCAGTACTTC.

CDR3 sequence: CASSHDGGRTFYEQYF. The CDR3 coding sequence is TGTGCCAGCAGCCACGACGGCGGGAGGACATTCTACGAGCAGTACTTC. The rearrangement links TRBV7-2 to TRBJ2-7; TRBD2 agrees at 8 bases. There are 16 residues in the CDR3. V was pared by 5 bases and J by 3 bases, with 12 bases of the junction left unmatched. CDR1 is SGHTA and CDR2 is FQGNSA in the germline V gene.

This clonotype was observed a few times. The chain combines TRBV5-1 with TRBJ2-5, with 8 bases fitting TRBD1. The CDR3 has 14 residues. With V trimmed by 3 bases and J by 5 bases, 6 bases remained unmatched. CDR1 SGHRS and CDR2 YFSETQ come from the germline V gene. The CDR3 spells CASSYTGGRETQYF. The CDR3 DNA reads as TGCGCCAGCAGCTACACAGGGGGAAGGGAGACCCAGTACTTC. Based on the CDR3 plus reference TRBV5-1 and TRBJ2-5, the full variable domain is KAGVTQTPRYLIKTRGQQVTLSCSPISGHRSVSWYQQTPGQGLQFLFEYFSETQRNKGNFPGRFSGRQFSNSRSEMNVSTLELGDSALYLCASSYTGGRETQYFGPGTRLLVL.

The V and J genes are TRBV9 and TRBJ2-7, with TRBD2 as a possible D gene (5 bases). CDR3 length: 15 amino acids. From germline, CDR1 is SGDLS and CDR2 YYNGEE. Trimming took 4 bases from V and 1 from J, leaving 15 bases between them. The CDR3 DNA is TGTGCCAGCAGCTCCTCGGGAAGCGCATCCTACGAGCAGTACTTC. It translates to CASSSSGSASYEQYF.

This clonotype occurred once. The rearrangement uses TRBV5-1 and TRBJ1-3; D is uncertain. Looked up from germline, CDR1 is SGHRS and CDR2 is YFSETQ. There are 13 residues in the CDR3. The V end lost 4 bases, the J end lost 2 bases, and 7 bases lay between the germline ends. The CDR3 spells CASSLGAGNTIYF. CDR3 nucleotide sequence: TGCGCCAGCAGCCTCGGCGCTGGAAACACCATATATTTT.

The J gene is TRBJ1-2, the V gene TRBV18; D is unclear. From germline, CDR1 is KGHSH and CDR2 LQKENI. The V end was cut by 1 base, the J end by 8 bases, with 11 bases between. This CDR3 is built from 13 residues. In nucleotides, the CDR3 is TGTGCCAGCTCACCACGAGACACCGAAGGCTACACCTTC. Translated, it gives CASSPRDTEGYTF.

This chain links TRBV25-1 with TRBJ2-7, with a tentative D call TRBD1 (6 bases). Trimming took off 4 bases at V and 2 bases at J, with 12 bases between the two ends. This CDR3 has 14 amino acids. Germline CDR1 and CDR2: MGHDK and SYGVNS. CDR3 DNA: TGTGCCAGCAGTGCTACAGGGAGAGCCTACGAGCAGTACTTC. Its translation: CASSATGRAYEQYF.

This clonotype was detected a few times. V gene TRBV4-3 combines with J gene TRBJ2-7; 14 bases are a match to TRBD2. CDR1 is LGHNA and CDR2 is YSLEER in the germline V gene. The CDR3 is made up of 15 amino acids. Trimming took 1 base from V and 6 from J; bases not matched to a gene: 2. The CDR3 nucleotides are TGCGCCAGCAGCCAAGGGGGACTAGCGGGAGTCGAGCAGTACTTC. Its translation: CASSQGGLAGVEQYF.

This chain connects TRBV5-1 to TRBJ2-7, with D unresolved. Germline V gene data show CDR1 as SGHRS and CDR2 as YFSETQ. There are 16 residues in the CDR3. Deletions cut 4 bases from V and 3 bases from J, with 20 bases between. In DNA, the CDR3 is TGCGCCAGCAGCGATGGATGGCCACACACACGCTACGAGCAGTACTTC. As protein: CASSDGWPHTRYEQYF. The whole variable domain, remainder taken from reference TRBV5-1 and TRBJ2-7, is KAGVTQTPRYLIKTRGQQVTLSCSPISGHRSVSWYQQTPGQGLQFLFEYFSETQRNKGNFPGRFSGRQFSNSRSEMNVSTLELGDSALYLCASSDGWPHTRYEQYFGPGTRLTVT.

In its sample, this clonotype was seen a few times. This rearrangement joins TRBV28 to TRBJ2-5; D is uncertain. The CDR3 is 15 residues long. Trimming removed 3 bases from V and 1 base from J, with 12 bases in between. The germline V gene encodes CDR1 MDHEN and CDR2 SYDVKM. CDR3 loop: CASSLGRRPQETQYF. The CDR3 coding sequence is TGTGCCAGCAGTTTGGGTAGGCGGCCCCAAGAGACCCAGTACTTC.